The 28 T cell receptor beta chains in this list originate from one sample, sequenced in a study of blood T cell repertoires in COVID-19. Clones were sequenced by immunoSEQ multiplex PCR, and TCRdb holds only the in-frame ones, with some missing. The sample shows about 74,000 clones, approximately 85% of them seen only once. Sequencing used peripheral blood. Source of these receptors: a man in his forties or fifties with acute or convalescent COVID-19.

The CDR3 region has the DNA TGTGCCTGGAGTCCTTCCGCGGGACTCTTTCGGGAGCAGTTCTTC. Protein product: CAWSPSAGLFREQFF. The chain is built from TRBV30 and TRBJ2-1, with D tentatively TRBD2 (6 bases). The CDR3 is 15 residues long. Germline loops: CDR1 GTSNPN, CDR2 SVGIG (reference sequence). Trimming shortened V by 2 bases and J by 10 bases, and 21 bases separated the two germline ends.

The V and J genes are TRBV19 and TRBJ2-3, with 8 bases lining up with TRBD1. With 3 bases clipped from V and 0 bases from J, the junction kept 5 bases outside the gene matches. Germline CDR1 is LNHDA and CDR2 is SQIVND (reference sequence). The CDR3 is 16 residues long. CDR3 amino acids: CASSIGQGASTDTQYF. CDR3 DNA sequence: TGTGCCAGTAGTATTGGGCAGGGGGCGAGCACAGATACGCAGTATTTT.

The rearrangement joins TRBV6-2 or TRBV6-3 to TRBJ2-7; TRBD2 matches 8 bases. After removal of 4 bases from V and 4 bases from J, the junction contained 3 bases not matched to a gene. CDR3 length: 13 residues. Germline V lookup: CDR1 MNHEY, CDR2 SVGEGT. CDR3: CASSFPSGYEQYV. DNA for the CDR3: TGTGCCAGCAGTTTCCCTAGCGGGTACGAGCAGTACGTC.

This chain links TRBV9 with TRBJ2-7; TRBD2 agrees at 7 bases. This CDR3 region has 15 residues. CDR1 and CDR2 (germline): SGDLS, YYNGEE. The J segment lost 7 bases and the V segment lost 0 bases, leaving 10 bases of the junction unmatched. The CDR3 DNA is TGTGCCAGCAGCGTAGGGTCTGGAGCGGGGTTAGAGCAGTACTTC. It yields the protein CASSVGSGAGLEQYF. Full variable domain (outside the CDR3, taken from reference TRBV9 and TRBJ2-7): DSGVTQTPKHLITATGQRVTLRCSPRSGDLSVYWYQQSLDQGLQFLIQYYNGEERAKGNILERFSAQQFPDLHSELNLSSLELGDSALYFCASSVGSGAGLEQYFGPGTRLTVT.

This clone appeared a single time. The rearrangement links TRBV2 to TRBJ2-1; 9 bases agree with TRBD2. Trimming at V came to 7 bases and at J to 4 bases, leaving 5 bases not matched to a gene. The CDR3 has 14 residues. Germline values: CDR1 SNHLY, CDR2 FYNNEI. This chain's CDR3 is CASTRAGGYNEQFF. The CDR3 coding sequence is TGTGCCAGCACTAGAGCGGGGGGTTACAATGAGCAGTTCTTC. Full variable domain (outside the CDR3, taken from reference TRBV2 and TRBJ2-1): EPEVTQTPSHQVTQMGQEVILRCVPISNHLYFYWYRQILGQKVEFLVSFYNNEISEKSEIFDDQFSVERPDGSNFTLKIRSTKLEDSAMYFCASTRAGGYNEQFFGPGTRLTVL.

V and J are TRBV27 and TRBJ2-7; 8 bases match TRBD1. V dropped 5 bases and J dropped 2; count of bases not matched to a gene: 5. Germline CDR1 MNHEY, CDR2 SMNVEV (reference sequence). The CDR3 is made up of 14 amino acids. DNA of the CDR3: TGTGCCAGCAGTCCCGGACAGGGACCCTACGAGCAGTACTTC. Translated: CASSPGQGPYEQYF.

This CDR3 is CASSLGGGHIETQYF. CDR3 in DNA: TGTGCCAGCAGCTTAGGGGGGGGCCACATAGAGACCCAGTACTTC. This rearrangement joins TRBV7-2 to TRBJ2-5; possible D gene TRBD2, 7 bases. CDR3 length equals 15 residues. Germline CDR1 SGHTA, CDR2 FQGNSA. Trimming stripped 1 base from V and 4 bases from J, with 13 bases between.

The chain uses TRBV5-1 and TRBJ2-5, with D hard to call. Trimming removed 3 bases from V and 5 bases from J, with 11 bases in between. CDR1 is SGHRS, CDR2 YFSETQ, per germline. The CDR3 runs 13 residues. CDR3 DNA: TGCGCCAGCAGCTCTAGGTCCCGGGAGACCCAGTACTTC. This gives the protein CASSSRSRETQYF.

The V call is TRBV28, the J call TRBJ2-5, with 8 bases identical to TRBD1. The CDR3 consists of 17 residues. Germline values: CDR1 MDHEN, CDR2 SYDVKM. The ends lost 1 base at V and 5 bases at J; junction bases unmatched: 12. The CDR3 region has the DNA TGTGCCAGCAGTTTATTCCGCCTGGACAGGGCGGAGGAGACCCAGTACTTC. Translating it yields CASSLFRLDRAEETQYF.

This clone was detected once. The CDR3 DNA is TGCGCCAGCAAGAGTAACGAGGAAAATTCACCCCTCCACTTT. Encoded protein: CASKSNEENSPLHF. J is TRBJ1-6 and V is TRBV10-2, with D unclear. Germline V gene lookup returns CDR1 WSHSY and CDR2 SAAADI. Trimming left V 7 bases short and J 7 bases short, with 14 bases between. The CDR3 consists of 14 residues.

This clone is a singleton in its sample. This chain uses TRBV10-1 with TRBJ2-2; D may be TRBD1 (5 bases). CDR1 and CDR2 (germline): WNHNN, SYGVQD (reference sequence). V was cut by 8 bases and J by 3 bases, with 19 bases left in between. The CDR3 runs 16 residues. As DNA, the CDR3 is TGCGCCAGCCGAACCTACAGGCGGCGAGACACCGGGGAGCTGTTTTTT. It codes for CASRTYRRRDTGELFF.

This chain joins TRBV5-1 and TRBJ2-5, with 9 bases identical to TRBD1. The length of the CDR3 is 16 residues. Germline-derived CDR1 and CDR2 are SGHRS and YFSETQ. The J segment lost 1 base and the V segment lost 5 bases, leaving 9 bases of the junction unmatched. In DNA form, the CDR3 reads TGCGCCAGCAGAACCGGGACAGGGAGCTTCCAAGAGACCCAGTACTTC. Translated: CASRTGTGSFQETQYF.

This clone was seen a single time. A junction boundary mismatches the germline segment, possibly from a read error. The gene calls are TRBV6-5 and TRBJ2-3; D is perhaps TRBD1 (5 bases). From germline, CDR1 is MNHEY and CDR2 SVGAGI. The CDR3 length is 13 residues. The CDR3 DNA reads as TGTCCCAGGAACAGGCCCAGCACAGATACGCAGTATTTT. Its protein is CPRNRPSTDTQYF.

This clone has only one observation. The rearrangement uses TRBV2 and TRBJ2-1, with 9 nucleotides matching TRBD1. V gave up 4 bases and J gave up 0 bases; unmatched junction bases: 4. The CDR3 consists of 16 residues. Germline V gene data show CDR1 as SNHLY and CDR2 as FYNNEI. DNA of the CDR3: TGTGCCAGCAGTGGGGACAGGGAGAGCTCCTACAATGAGCAGTTCTTC. Amino acids: CASSGDRESSYNEQFF. Variable domain in full (rest from reference TRBV2 and TRBJ2-1): EPEVTQTPSHQVTQMGQEVILRCVPISNHLYFYWYRQILGQKVEFLVSFYNNEISEKSEIFDDQFSVERPDGSNFTLKIRSTKLEDSAMYFCASSGDRESSYNEQFFGPGTRLTVL.

The chain joins TRBV6-6 to TRBJ1-3; 7 nucleotides agree with TRBD1. J was trimmed by 2 bases and V by 7 bases; bases with no gene match: 5. This CDR3 is 14 amino acids long. Looked up from germline, CDR1 is MNHNY and CDR2 is SVGAGI (reference sequence). CDR3 sequence: CASIPGTAGNTIYF. The CDR3 DNA follows: TGTGCCAGCATTCCCGGGACAGCTGGAAACACCATATATTTT.

V is TRBV3-1 (or the pseudogene TRBV3-2) and J is TRBJ2-5, with TRBD2 matching over 9 bases. J gave up 3 bases and V 4 bases, and 15 bases lay outside the gene matches. Germline V gene sequence: CDR1 LGHDT, CDR2 YNNKEL (reference sequence). The CDR3 covers 18 residues. The CDR3 coding sequence is TGTGCCAGCAGCCTGTTGTCCGGCGGGGCTAGCGGGGAAGAGACCCAGTACTTC. As protein: CASSLLSGGASGEETQYF.

This clone has just a few counts. The rearrangement links TRBV5-3 to TRBJ2-2; TRBD1 aligns across 8 bases. TRBV5-3 is an ORF for which the function is uncertain. CDR3 length: 14 amino acids. Germline trimming cut 7 bases from V and 5 bases from J; bases unmatched to any gene: 7. The CDR3 protein is CARPQGAGTGELFF. In nucleotides, the CDR3 is TGTGCCAGACCTCAGGGGGCAGGAACCGGGGAGCTGTTTTTT.

V gene TRBV5-4 combines with J gene TRBJ2-7; no firm D call. Germline CDR1 SGHNT, CDR2 YYREEE (reference sequence). CDR3 size: 14 residues. The V and J ends lost 4 bases and 2 bases respectively, with 13 bases between them. CDR3 region: CASSIGDSPYEQYV. In DNA form, the CDR3 reads TGTGCCAGCAGCATAGGAGACTCCCCCTACGAGCAGTACGTC.

The table lists this clone with a count of one. This chain's CDR3 is CASSVATGGNTGELFF. The DNA of the CDR3 is TGTGCCAGCAGCGTAGCCACGGGGGGAAACACCGGGGAGCTGTTTTTT. This sequence joins TRBV9 and TRBJ2-2; 7 nucleotides agree with TRBD2. J gave up 2 bases and V 0 bases, and 4 bases lay outside the gene matches. The germline V gene has CDR1 SGDLS and CDR2 YYNGEE. CDR3 length: 16 residues. The full variable domain, in which reference TRBV9 and TRBJ2-2 provide the parts outside the CDR3, is DSGVTQTPKHLITATGQRVTLRCSPRSGDLSVYWYQQSLDQGLQFLIQYYNGEERAKGNILERFSAQQFPDLHSELNLSSLELGDSALYFCASSVATGGNTGELFFGEGSRLTVL.

The J gene is TRBJ1-1, the V gene TRBV25-1, with D possibly TRBD1 on 6 matching bases. Germline values: CDR1 MGHDK, CDR2 SYGVNS. The CDR3 consists of 16 residues. V lost 3 bases, J lost 3 bases, and 17 bases lay in between. The CDR3 spells CASSDLGQSEDTEAFF. The CDR3 DNA reads TGTGCCAGCAGTGACCTAGGACAGTCCGAGGACACTGAAGCTTTCTTT.

The chain couples TRBV5-6 to TRBJ2-1; possibly TRBD2 for D (6 bases). There are 12 residues in the CDR3. V lost 0 bases and J lost 10, with 8 bases in between. Germline V gives CDR1 SGHDT, CDR2 YYEEEE. The chain's CDR3 is CASSLVAGEQFF. Written as DNA, the CDR3 is TGTGCCAGCAGCTTGGTTGCGGGGGAGCAGTTCTTC.

The chain couples TRBV11-1 to TRBJ2-5, with a possible D match to TRBD2 (5 bases). This CDR3 has 15 amino acids. With 3 bases removed from V and 5 bases from J, the gap between germline ends came to 16 bases. The germline V gene encodes CDR1 SGHAT and CDR2 FQDESV (reference sequence). CDR3 loop: CASSFNYLARETQYF. CDR3 in DNA: TGTGCCAGCAGCTTTAATTACTTAGCGAGGGAGACCCAGTACTTC. The full variable domain, rest sourced from reference TRBV11-1 and TRBJ2-5, is EAEVAQSPRYKITEKSQAVAFWCDPISGHATLYWYRQILGQGPELLVQFQDESVVDDSQLPKDRFSAERLKGVDSTLKIQPAELGDSAMYLCASSFNYLARETQYFGPGTRLLVL.

This clone was seen once. This chain connects TRBV5-1 to TRBJ1-1; no definite D call. The CDR3 length is 15 residues. CDR1 and CDR2 (germline): SGHRS, YFSETQ. The germline V and J ends were trimmed by 0 bases and 1 base, with 10 bases remaining between them. CDR3 protein: CASSLAGIRNTEAFF. The CDR3 nucleotides are TGCGCCAGCAGCTTGGCCGGGATAAGGAACACTGAAGCTTTCTTT.

The gene calls are TRBV4-1 and TRBJ1-1; no clear D. V lost 1 base and J lost 4, with 10 bases in between. The CDR3 is made up of 14 amino acids. Germline assignment: CDR1 MGHRA and CDR2 YSYEKL. CDR3 nucleotide sequence: TGCGCCAGCAGCCAAGTACGGGGAGGCACTGAAGCTTTCTTT. Protein: CASSQVRGGTEAFF.

V and J are TRBV5-4 and TRBJ2-1; 8 bases map to TRBD2. This CDR3 spans 17 amino acids. With V trimmed by 1 base and J by 4 bases, 10 bases remained unmatched. Germline-derived CDR1 and CDR2 are SGHNT and YYREEE (reference sequence). The CDR3 DNA follows: TGTGCCAGCAGCTTGTTGTTCGGGCGGGGGGCATACAATGAGCAGTTCTTC. Its translation: CASSLLFGRGAYNEQFF.

The genes are TRBV2 and TRBJ2-5; D is perhaps TRBD2 (6 bases). Germline assignment: CDR1 SNHLY and CDR2 FYNNEI. The V gene lost 8 bases and the J gene lost 4 bases, with 20 bases spanning the gap. The CDR3 totals 15 residues. For the CDR3, the DNA is TGTGCCAGCGGGTCCTGGGACTCAGCGGGAGAGACCCAGTACTTC. Amino acids: CASGSWDSAGETQYF. Using reference TRBV2 and TRBJ2-5 for the parts outside the CDR3, the full variable domain is EPEVTQTPSHQVTQMGQEVILRCVPISNHLYFYWYRQILGQKVEFLVSFYNNEISEKSEIFDDQFSVERPDGSNFTLKIRSTKLEDSAMYFCASGSWDSAGETQYFGPGTRLLVL.

This chain connects TRBV5-6 to TRBJ2-1; no clear D gene. Trimming removed 0 bases from V and 11 bases from J, with 12 bases in between. Germline CDR1 and CDR2: SGHDT and YYEEEE. This CDR3 contains 13 residues. CDR3 DNA: TGTGCCAGCAGCTTGGCGGCCCCTAGTAAGCAGTTCTTC. It encodes CASSLAAPSKQFF.

This clone has a handful of counts. The CDR3 loop reads CASSLTPQGAYEQFF. The CDR3 DNA reads as TGCGCCAGCAGCTTGACCCCACAGGGGGCGTATGAGCAGTTCTTC. The chain uses TRBV5-1 and TRBJ2-1; 9 bases match TRBD1. The CDR3 is 15 residues long. Germline CDR1 is SGHRS and CDR2 is YFSETQ. Unmatched junction bases numbered 7, after V lost 1 base and J lost 8 bases.